The clone carrying this T cell receptor (beta chain) was seen a few times. Its specificity is unknown. Via MiXCR, TCRdb re-called the 5' RACE reads, giving one row per CDR3 protein. The table records hundreds of thousands of distinct CDR3 sequences, just under 20% of them present only once. CDR1 and CDR2 (germline): SGHTA, FQGNSA. V shed 5 bases and J shed 3 bases, with 20 bases lying between them. This CDR3 contains 16 residues. These data are taken from a study of T-cell memory formation after mild COVID-19. Study-level findings and limits: CD4+ clones that contracted lay mainly in CM and EM; CD8+ ones lay in EMRA.

Sequencing was carried out using PBMCs or a T cell subset sorted from them (not recorded which). This chain joins TRBV7-2 and TRBJ2-7; D unresolved. The TCR sequence derives from a man aged 18 to 29 who had mild COVID-19 (a few samples of this study predate the infection). Cell type and time point are not known. As DNA, the CDR3 is TGTGCCAGCAGCCACCCACCGGACGGCGCCGTCTACGAGCAGTACTTC. It specifies CASSHPPDGAVYEQYF.